The 20 T cell receptor beta chains presented below share a single source sample, sequenced in a study of blood T cell repertoires in COVID-19. TCRdb's copy holds only in-frame clones and misses some; the assay was immunoSEQ multiplex PCR. The table shows about 180,000 clones, with roughly 80% occurring only once. Sequenced input: peripheral blood. The source of these receptors is a human donor in a cohort sampled during active COVID-19.

V gene TRBV4-1 combines with J gene TRBJ1-1, with D tentatively TRBD1 (5 bases). The CDR3 has 15 residues. V lost 2 bases to trimming and J lost 0 bases, with 10 bases between them. CDR1 is MGHRA, CDR2 YSYEKL, per germline. In nucleotides, the CDR3 is TGCGCCAGCAGCCAAAATCAGGGTTTGAACACTGAAGCTTTCTTT. It encodes CASSQNQGLNTEAFF.

J is TRBJ2-1 and V is TRBV2; the D gene is possibly TRBD2 (8 bases). The CDR3 loop spans 15 amino acids. V was trimmed by 7 bases and J by 7 bases, leaving 20 bases between them. Per germline, CDR1 SNHLY and CDR2 FYNNEI. As DNA, the CDR3 is TGTGCCAGCAACCCCGGGAGGGGGCGCGGGAATGAGCAGTTCTTC. Translation: CASNPGRGRGNEQFF.

The chain uses TRBV6-1 and TRBJ1-1; D is ambiguous. Trimming stripped 1 base from V and 6 bases from J, with 6 bases between. This CDR3 contains 12 residues. Germline CDR1 MNHNS, CDR2 SASEGT. The chain's CDR3 is CASSEVEPEAFF. DNA of the CDR3: TGTGCCAGCAGTGAAGTCGAGCCTGAAGCTTTCTTT.

For the CDR3, the DNA is TGTGCCAGCAGCTTAAGGACAGGGAGGGGGAAGAACACTGAAGCTTTCTTT. It translates to CASSLRTGRGKNTEAFF. The chain uses TRBV7-8 and TRBJ1-1, with 8 positions matching TRBD1. CDR1 SGHVS and CDR2 FQNEAQ come from the germline V gene. Trimming removed 2 bases from V and 1 base from J; junction bases left unmatched: 9. This CDR3 has 17 residues.

V and J are TRBV5-1 and TRBJ1-2; 11 nucleotides line up with TRBD1. With 3 bases clipped from V and 7 bases from J, the junction kept 8 bases outside the gene matches. The V gene's germline CDR1 is SGHRS and CDR2 YFSETQ. There are 15 residues in the CDR3. CDR3 nucleotide sequence: TGCGCCAGCAGCTGGGGAGAGGACAGGGGGCTTGGCTACACCTTC. Translating gives CASSWGEDRGLGYTF.

This clone appeared a few times. Here the CDR3 DNA reads TGCGCCAGCAGTAAGAGTCGACGGGGCACTGAAGCTTTCTTT. It yields the protein CASSKSRRGTEAFF. The chain recombines TRBV10-1 with TRBJ1-1; D unclear. The CDR3 loop spans 14 amino acids. CDR1 is WNHNN, CDR2 SYGVQD, per germline (reference sequence). The germline V and J ends were trimmed by 5 bases and 4 bases, with 14 bases remaining between them.

This clone occurred a few times. The J gene is TRBJ1-2, the V gene TRBV5-1; TRBD1 agrees at 7 bases. The V gene's germline CDR1 is SGHRS and CDR2 YFSETQ. The CDR3 contains 15 residues. V shed 0 bases, J shed 4 bases, and the junction held 6 bases outside the gene matches. The CDR3 region is CASSLAGGQSYGYTF. For the CDR3, the DNA is TGCGCCAGCAGCTTGGCCGGGGGACAGTCCTATGGCTACACCTTC.

This clone was observed a handful of times. The chain couples TRBV19 to TRBJ1-5; D ambiguous. The V end lost 4 bases, the J end lost 3 bases, and 16 bases lay between the germline ends. CDR3 length: 16 amino acids. The V gene's germline CDR1 is LNHDA and CDR2 SQIVND (reference sequence). In DNA form, the CDR3 reads TGTGCCAGTAGTACCCGGAGTGGCAGTAACAATCAGCCCCAGCATTTT. Residues: CASSTRSGSNNQPQHF.

The chain has TRBV7-6 and TRBJ2-7; 7 nucleotides agree with TRBD1. The germline CDR1 and CDR2 sequences are SGHVS and FNYEAQ. Unmatched junction bases numbered 6, after V lost 4 bases and J lost 0 bases. The CDR3 extends over 15 amino acids. CDR3 in DNA: TGTGCCAGCAGCTCTGGGGACAGCGTCTCCTACGAGCAGTACTTC. It translates to CASSSGDSVSYEQYF.

Comments on this clone: Other nucleotide sequences in the sample specify the same CDR3. The chain uses TRBV19 and TRBJ1-5, with D possibly TRBD1 on 5 matching bases. Trimming left V 1 base short and J 6 bases short, with 10 bases between. Germline CDR1 LNHDA, CDR2 SQIVND (reference sequence). The CDR3 consists of 14 residues. The CDR3 spells CASSIGQGGQPQHF. CDR3 DNA sequence: TGTGCCAGTAGTATAGGTCAGGGCGGTCAGCCCCAGCATTTT. Filled out from reference TRBV19 and TRBJ1-5, the complete variable domain reads DGGITQSPKYLFRKEGQNVTLSCEQNLNHDAMYWYRQDPGQGLRLIYYSQIVNDFQKGDIAEGYSVSREKKESFPLTVTSAQKNPTAFYLCASSIGQGGQPQHFGDGTRLSIL.

V gene TRBV5-6 combines with J gene TRBJ1-2; possibly TRBD1 for D (5 bases). The CDR3 runs 13 residues. The germline V and J ends were trimmed by 4 bases and 5 bases, with 12 bases remaining between them. Germline CDR1 reads SGHDT; CDR2 reads YYEEEE. The CDR3 region is CASSPGLRYGYTF. CDR3 DNA: TGTGCCAGCAGCCCGGGACTCCGGTATGGCTACACCTTC. Variable domain in full (rest from reference TRBV5-6 and TRBJ1-2): DAGVTQSPTHLIKTRGQQVTLRCSPKSGHDTVSWYQQALGQGPQFIFQYYEEEERQRGNFPDRFSGHQFPNYSSELNVNALLLGDSALYLCASSPGLRYGYTFGSGTRLTVV.

This clone was counted between two and nine times. The chain carries TRBV9 and TRBJ1-1; TRBD1 might be the D (6 bases). Germline loops: CDR1 SGDLS, CDR2 YYNGEE. This CDR3 comprises 15 residues. Trimming took 3 bases from V and 1 from J, leaving 13 bases between them. In DNA, the CDR3 is TGTGCCAGCAGCGCCTCCGGGACACCGAACACTGAAGCTTTCTTT. This encodes CASSASGTPNTEAFF. Based on the CDR3 plus reference TRBV9 and TRBJ1-1, the full variable domain is DSGVTQTPKHLITATGQRVTLRCSPRSGDLSVYWYQQSLDQGLQFLIQYYNGEERAKGNILERFSAQQFPDLHSELNLSSLELGDSALYFCASSASGTPNTEAFFGQGTRLTVV.

This clone occurred a few times. The chain combines TRBV19 with TRBJ2-2; no reliable D call. Trimming shortened V by 3 bases and J by 4 bases, and 12 bases separated the two germline ends. The germline V gene has CDR1 LNHDA and CDR2 SQIVND (reference sequence). This CDR3 contains 15 residues. The DNA of the CDR3 is TGTGCCAGTAGTATTGGCAGGTCAGGCACCGGGGAGCTGTTTTTT. This codes for CASSIGRSGTGELFF.

The chain has TRBV19 and TRBJ1-1; a weak D match, TRBD1 (5 bases). The germline gives CDR1 LNHDA, CDR2 SQIVND (reference sequence). V shed 6 bases and J shed 4 bases, with 12 bases lying between them. The CDR3 totals 13 residues. The CDR3, as DNA: TGTGCCAGTAGCCCGACAGCTAGCACTGAAGCTTTCTTT. Translating it yields CASSPTASTEAFF.

This clone came up a few times. The chain has TRBV5-4 and TRBJ2-1; 8 bases fit TRBD1. This CDR3 is built from 16 residues. The J segment lost 2 bases and the V segment lost 6 bases, leaving 10 bases of the junction unmatched. CDR1 and CDR2 from the germline V gene are SGHNT and YYREEE (reference sequence). The CDR3 loop is CASIDQTGATYNEQFF. In nucleotides, the CDR3 is TGTGCCAGCATCGACCAGACAGGGGCGACCTACAATGAGCAGTTCTTC.

The rearrangement links TRBV5-1 to TRBJ1-3; D call uncertain. V gave up 0 bases and J gave up 0 bases, with 13 bases separating them. There are 17 residues in the CDR3. Germline V gene sequence: CDR1 SGHRS, CDR2 YFSETQ. CDR3 protein: CASSLAPPRASGNTIYF. The CDR3 DNA reads as TGCGCCAGCAGCTTGGCCCCGCCGCGGGCCTCTGGAAACACCATATATTTT.

V is TRBV11-2 and J is TRBJ1-3, with a possible D match to TRBD1 (5 bases). V shed 1 base and J shed 1 base, with 11 bases lying between them. CDR1 is SGHAT, CDR2 FQNNGV, per germline. The length of the CDR3 is 16 residues. DNA for the CDR3: TGTGCCAGCAGCTTAGCTCCAGGGAGGTCTGGAAACACCATATATTTT. Its translation is CASSLAPGRSGNTIYF.

CDR3 nucleotide sequence: TGCAGCGTCCTCAGGGCCAGGGAGCAGTTCTTC. It encodes CSVLRAREQFF. The chain recombines TRBV29-1 with TRBJ2-1; perhaps TRBD1 as D (5 bases). The V gene's germline CDR1 is SQVTM and CDR2 ANQGSEA. The germline V and J ends were trimmed by 6 bases and 10 bases, with 13 bases remaining between them. There are 11 residues in the CDR3.

This clone was counted between two and nine times. The chain uses TRBV5-8 and TRBJ2-7; D is uncertain. V lost 2 bases to trimming and J lost 7 bases, with 19 bases between them. This CDR3 has 15 residues. CDR1 and CDR2 (germline): SGHTS, YDEGEE. The CDR3 coding sequence is TGTGCCAGCAGCTTCATCAGGTTTATGGTTAGGGAGCAGTACTTC. It encodes CASSFIRFMVREQYF.

The V call is TRBV14, the J call TRBJ2-7; TRBD1 agrees at 7 bases. The CDR3 has 19 residues. Germline CDR1 and CDR2: SGHDN and FVKESK. J lost 3 bases, V lost 4 bases, and 21 bases had no gene match. CDR3 protein: CASSRTIGDRVIGIYEQYF. The CDR3 coding sequence is TGTGCCAGCAGCCGAACCATAGGAGACAGGGTGATTGGAATCTACGAGCAGTACTTC. The whole variable domain, remainder taken from reference TRBV14 and TRBJ2-7, is EAGVTQFPSHSVIEKGQTVTLRCDPISGHDNLYWYRRVMGKEIKFLLHFVKESKQDESGMPNNRFLAERTGGTYSTLKVQPAELEDSGVYFCASSRTIGDRVIGIYEQYFGPGTRLTVT.